A selection of T cell receptor beta chains follows, all from one sample in a study of cytomegalovirus exposure and HLA in healthy donors. Using immunoSEQ multiplex PCR, the repertoire was profiled, and TCRdb retains in-frame clones only, with some absent. The sample consists of 200,000 to 250,000 clones, 75% of them appearing once. Sequencing used PBMCs. All receptors derive from a woman in her twenties or thirties in good health and CMV-seronegative. The CDR3 runs from the conserved cysteine through the conserved F or W. The order of the fields is D gene, J gene, clone size, V gene, CDR3 DNA, CDR3 protein. D genes are given only for firm matches. Rows may omit the clone size; those that give it use once, few, many or a size class.

>TRBD1|TRBJ1-1|NA|TRBV7-9
TGTGCCAGCAGCCAGGGACAGGGAGGCACTGAAGCTTTCTTT
CASSQGQGGTEAFF
>NA|TRBJ1-6|NA|TRBV4-1
TGCGCCAGCAGCCAAGTAAGTGGAGGTGTGGAAAATTCCCCCCTCCACTTT
CASSQVSGGVENSPLHF
>TRBD2|TRBJ2-2|NA|TRBV19
TGTGCCAGTAGGTCTAGCGGGGGGAACACCGGGGAGCTGTTTTTT
CASRSSGGNTGELFF
>NA|TRBJ1-1|few|TRBV4-3
TGCGCCAGCAGCCGCGGCCTCCTGGGCACTGAAGCTTTCTTT
CASSRGLLGTEAFF
>NA|TRBJ2-1|few|TRBV20-1
TGCAGTGCTCCGTACAATGAGCAGTTCTTC
CSAPYNEQFF
>TRBD1|TRBJ1-1|NA|TRBV6-1
TGTGCCAGCAGTGAAGAGACAGGGATCACTGAAGCTTTCTTT
CASSEETGITEAFF
>NA|TRBJ2-6|once|TRBV27
TGTGCCAGCGCTAGTAGCGGGGCCAACGTCCTGACTTTC
CASASSGANVLTF
>NA|TRBJ1-1|NA|TRBV18
TGTGCCAGCTCACCGATAGGGAAGGGGGACACTGAAGCTTTCTTT
CASSPIGKGDTEAFF
>NA|TRBJ2-3|NA|TRBV29-1
TGCAGCGTTAATTATGTTTTCAAGGAGGGACAGCATAGCACAGATACGCAGTATTTT
CSVNYVFKEGQHSTDTQYF
>NA|TRBJ1-2|once|TRBV6-5
TGTGCCAGCAAACAGGGCGGCCATGGCTACACCTTC
CASKQGGHGYTF
>TRBD1|TRBJ2-1|NA|TRBV5-6
TGTGCCAGCAGCTTGGGGACAGGGTCCTACAATGAGCAGTTCTTC
CASSLGTGSYNEQFF
>TRBD1|TRBJ1-4|NA|TRBV19
TGTGCCAGTAGTACTCGACAGGGGCAAAATGAAAAACTGTTTTTT
CASSTRQGQNEKLFF
>NA|TRBJ2-2|NA|TRBV7-6
TGTGCCAGCAGCCCGGGGGTAGGGACCGGGGAGCTGTTTTTT
CASSPGVGTGELFF
>NA|TRBJ1-6|few|TRBV4-2
TGTGCCAGCAGCCAAGGGCCTCCGGGGTCTGGCTCACCCCTCCACTTT
CASSQGPPGSGSPLHF
>NA|TRBJ2-3|NA|TRBV28
TGTGCCAGCAGTGCATATGAGCACCAACCTGCTTCGGATACGCAGTATTTT
CASSAYEHQPASDTQYF
>TRBD2|TRBJ2-7|NA|TRBV5-6
TGTGCCAGCAGCATGAGGCTGACTAGCGGGGTCTACGAGCAGTACTTC
CASSMRLTSGVYEQYF
>TRBD1|TRBJ2-3|NA|TRBV5-1
TGCGCCAGCAGCTCTACTCCGGACAGGGCGACAGATACGCAGTATTTT
CASSSTPDRATDTQYF
>NA|TRBJ1-2|NA|TRBV5-6
TGTGCCAGCAGCCCGCTCGGGAACACAGCTAACTATGGCTACACCTTC
CASSPLGNTANYGYTF
>NA|TRBJ2-5|few|TRBV30
TGTGCCTGGGGGGGGTTCAGAGAGACCCAGTACTTC
CAWGGFRETQYF
>TRBD2|TRBJ2-2|once|TRBV9
TGTGCCAGCAGCTTTGGACTAGCGGGGGGGCGTAACACCGGGGAGCTGTTTTTT
CASSFGLAGGRNTGELFF
>TRBD2|TRBJ2-7|NA|TRBV14
TGTGCCAGCAGCCAAGACGCGGGAGTGGGTAAGCAGTACTTC
CASSQDAGVGKQYF
>NA|TRBJ1-1|few|TRBV6-1
TGTGCCAGCAGTTTAAGGGAGGGGAGGGACACTGAAGCTTTCTTT
CASSLREGRDTEAFF